These 17 T cell receptor beta chains were all obtained from the same sample, sequenced in a study of CD8 T cells in ankylosing spondylitis. General observations from the study: A motif in TCR beta, a set of eight or nine highly homologous variants, appeared characteristic of ankylosing spondylitis blood.

TCRdb recomputed calls from the 5' RACE reads with MiXCR, one row per CDR3 protein. Among 700,000 to 850,000 distinct CDR3 sequences, around 11% were seen once, and the ten largest hold approximately 0.5%. Their cognate antigens are unknown. Specimen: blood, either unsorted or a sorted T cell fraction (not recorded which). The receptors were sampled from a male donor with ankylosing spondylitis.

This rearrangement joins TRBV6-4 to TRBJ1-2; possible D gene TRBD1, 5 bases. The V gene lost 4 bases and the J gene lost 5 bases, with 14 bases spanning the gap. Germline V CDR1 and CDR2: MRHNA, SNTAGT. This CDR3 is built from 14 residues. The CDR3, as DNA: TGTGCCAGCAGTGTAGTAGCGGAGGGGTATGGCTACACCTTC. Protein: CASSVVAEGYGYTF.

This clonotype was observed at least ten times. This chain joins TRBV20-1 and TRBJ2-1; D is possibly TRBD2 (5 bases). The CDR3 spans 13 residues. Germline CDR1 reads DFQATT; CDR2 reads SNEGSKA (reference sequence). Trimming cost V 6 bases and J 4 bases, with 13 bases left between them. The CDR3 here is CSAIEDSYNEQFF. CDR3 nucleotides: TGCAGTGCCATTGAGGACTCGTACAATGAGCAGTTCTTC.

This clonotype was picked up a small number of times. V and J are TRBV5-1 and TRBJ2-5; the match to TRBD2 covers 8 bases. Germline loops: CDR1 SGHRS, CDR2 YFSETQ. The CDR3 length is 13 residues. V lost 8 bases to trimming and J lost 4 bases; unmatched junction nucleotides: 7. The DNA of the CDR3 is TGCGCCAGTCGCCGGGGGGGCCCAGAGACCCAGTACTTC. Translation: CASRRGGPETQYF.

V gene TRBV7-9 combines with J gene TRBJ2-5; a weak D match, TRBD1 (5 bases). Germline V lookup: CDR1 SEHNR, CDR2 FQNEAQ (reference sequence). Trimming took off 5 bases at V and 4 bases at J, with 11 bases between the two ends. CDR3 length equals 13 residues. The CDR3 sequence is CASSASGAETQYF. The CDR3 DNA is TGTGCCAGCAGCGCTAGTGGGGCAGAGACCCAGTACTTC.

This sequence joins TRBV4-3 and TRBJ2-4; TRBD1 might be the D (5 bases). With 4 bases removed from V and 10 bases from J, the gap between germline ends came to 17 bases. CDR3 length: 14 amino acids. The germline V gene encodes CDR1 LGHNA and CDR2 YSLEER. CDR3 region: CASSPKLGVPIQYF. CDR3 coding DNA: TGCGCCAGCAGCCCCAAGTTAGGGGTCCCGATTCAGTACTTC.

This clonotype was picked up a small number of times. This chain uses TRBV5-1 with TRBJ1-1; tentative D call: TRBD1 (5 bases). Germline CDR1 reads SGHRS; CDR2 reads YFSETQ. This CDR3 is built from 14 residues. V was cut by 4 bases and J by 11 bases, with 21 bases left in between. The CDR3 sequence is CASSLPSSGREAFF. The CDR3 nucleotides are TGCGCCAGCAGCCTGCCTAGTTCGGGGCGCGAGGCTTTCTTT.

V usage is TRBV10-3 and J usage is TRBJ2-1; 8 bases agree with TRBD2. The CDR3 spans 16 residues. Germline V lookup: CDR1 ENHRY, CDR2 SYGVKD. V trimming: 4 bases; J trimming: 5 bases; junction bases outside the gene matches: 10. In DNA form, the CDR3 reads TGTGCCATCAGTGGGGGAGAAAGCGGGGGTAACAATGAGCAGTTCTTC. Protein sequence: CAISGGESGGNNEQFF.

The chain carries TRBV20-1 and TRBJ1-1; D remains ambiguous. From germline, CDR1 is DFQATT and CDR2 SNEGSKA (reference sequence). CDR3 length: 14 residues. V was trimmed by 0 bases and J by 6 bases, leaving 14 bases between them. The CDR3 sequence: CSARDYRFGSEAFF. In DNA form, the CDR3 reads TGCAGTGCTAGAGATTATAGGTTCGGCTCTGAAGCTTTCTTT.

This clonotype was recorded a few times. V gene TRBV20-1 combines with J gene TRBJ2-1; the D is unclear. Germline lookup yields CDR1 DFQATT and CDR2 SNEGSKA (reference sequence). The CDR3 consists of 11 residues. This chain's CDR3 is CRAVFGPEQFF. Written as DNA, the CDR3 is TGCAGGGCGGTGTTTGGGCCGGAGCAGTTCTTC.

This clonotype was recorded a few times. V is TRBV20-1 and J is TRBJ1-6, with D possibly TRBD1 on 6 matching bases. V lost 6 bases and J lost 7, with 16 bases in between. Germline loops: CDR1 DFQATT, CDR2 SNEGSKA (reference sequence). The CDR3 length is 14 residues. The CDR3 region has the DNA TGCAGTGCAAGACGGGGGCAGGTCAATTCACCCCTCCACTTT. Its translation is CSARRGQVNSPLHF.

J is TRBJ2-3 and V is TRBV6-7; D might be TRBD2 (5 bases). TRBV6-7 qualifies as an ORF whose function is uncertain. The CDR3 has 11 residues. V dropped 10 bases and J dropped 2 bases, with 7 bases sitting between them. The CDR3 DNA sequence: TGTGCCAACGGGAACACAGATACGCAGTATTTT. Translation: CANGNTDTQYF.

With respect to this clonotype: As the CDR3 is not closed by the conserved phenylalanine or tryptophan, this likely results from a read error. CDR3 sequence reads: CSALKQGNSPLHY. For the CDR3, the DNA is TGCAGTGCACTGAAACAGGGAAATTCACCCCTCCACTAT. The V gene is TRBV20-1, the J gene TRBJ1-6; D perhaps matches TRBD1 (6 bases). The V and J ends lost 6 bases and 7 bases respectively, with 13 bases between them. The CDR3 is 13 residues long. The V gene's germline CDR1 is DFQATT and CDR2 SNEGSKA (reference sequence).

The CDR3 spells CSGIFRRDGWNEKLFF. The CDR3 coding sequence is TGCAGCGGAATATTTAGGAGAGATGGGTGGAATGAAAAACTGTTTTTT. V is TRBV29-1 and J is TRBJ1-4, with unresolved D. Germline loops: CDR1 SQVTM, CDR2 ANQGSEA. The V and J ends lost 7 bases and 5 bases respectively, with 23 bases between them. The length of the CDR3 is 16 residues.

This clonotype was counted only a few times. The rearrangement links TRBV6-2 or TRBV6-3 to TRBJ2-3; 9 nucleotides line up with TRBD2. The CDR3 has 16 residues. Germline-derived CDR1 and CDR2 are MNHEY and SVGEGT. The J segment lost 3 bases and the V segment lost 7 bases, leaving 11 bases of the junction unmatched. The CDR3 spells CASNRRGGGGTDTQYF. The CDR3 DNA reads TGTGCCAGCAATCGGCGGGGGGGAGGAGGAACAGATACGCAGTATTTT.

The gene calls are TRBV7-2 and TRBJ1-6; possible D gene TRBD1, 5 bases. The V and J ends lost 0 bases and 9 bases respectively, with 12 bases between them. The CDR3 loop spans 15 amino acids. Germline CDR1 SGHTA, CDR2 FQGNSA. Written as DNA, the CDR3 is TGTGCCAGCAGCTTAGCGGAGAGGGGAGTTTCACCCCTCCACTTT. It codes for CASSLAERGVSPLHF. The full variable domain, in which reference TRBV7-2 and TRBJ1-6 provide the parts outside the CDR3, is GAGVSQSPSNKVTEKGKDVELRCDPISGHTALYWYRQSLGQGLEFLIYFQGNSAPDKSGLPSDRFSAERTGGSVSTLTIQRTQQEDSAVYLCASSLAERGVSPLHFGNGTRLTVT.

This clonotype was picked up many times. This chain uses TRBV20-1 with TRBJ1-1, with 7 bases matching TRBD1. V dropped 6 bases and J dropped 5; count of bases not matched to a gene: 12. This CDR3 spans 14 amino acids. The germline gives CDR1 DFQATT, CDR2 SNEGSKA (reference sequence). The CDR3 is CSATTRDRSTEAFF. The CDR3 nucleotides are TGCAGTGCCACCACCAGGGACAGATCGACTGAAGCTTTCTTT.

The sample holds many counts of this clonotype. The J gene is TRBJ2-5, the V gene TRBV11-1; 7 bases line up with TRBD1. There are 12 residues in the CDR3. V shed 5 bases and J 8 bases; nucleotides not matched to a gene: 5. Germline CDR1 reads SGHAT; CDR2 reads FQDESV (reference sequence). The CDR3 sequence is CASSPDRVTQYF. The CDR3 DNA is TGTGCCAGCAGCCCTGACAGGGTCACCCAGTACTTC.